This TCR beta chain derives from a study of OX40 agonist ivuxolimab in advanced cancers. For the study at large: Checkpoint inhibitors had been given previously to around 38% of patients.

This CDR3 comprises 15 residues. Germline V gene sequence: CDR1 SGHAT, CDR2 FQNNGV. The V gene lost 3 bases and the J gene lost 3 bases, with 11 bases spanning the gap. Clones were read by immunoSEQ multiplex PCR, and TCRdb kept only the in-frame ones, dropping some. The table shows roughly 5,000 clones, with about 70% occurring only once. The sequencing here drew on CD4+ or CD8+ T cells sorted from blood, taken in a trial of the OX40 agonist ivuxolimab. The chain uses TRBV11-2 and TRBJ2-2; the D is unclear. The receptor was derived from an adult with an advanced solid tumor such as melanoma, head and neck, liver or kidney cancer. The CDR3 spells CASSFDGSYTGELFF. The CDR3 coding sequence is TGTGCCAGCAGCTTTGACGGATCATACACCGGGGAGCTGTTTTTT.